Reported below is one T cell receptor beta chain. Its matching antigen is unknown. The entry originates in a study of OX40 agonist ivuxolimab in advanced cancers. General study points: CD8+ T cells averaged more expanded clones than CD4+. Doses of 0.1 to 3.0 mg/kg were accompanied by clonal expansion of CD4+ and CD8+ blood T cells by week 6.

This CDR3 contains 15 residues. Germline V gives CDR1 SNHLY, CDR2 FYNNEI. The V end lost 1 base, the J end lost 3 bases, and 13 bases lay between the germline ends. The table came from immunoSEQ multiplex PCR; TCRdb's copy has only in-frame clones and leaves some out. Among around 70,000 clones listed, around 82% were seen once. The sequences come from CD4+ or CD8+ T cells sorted from blood, collected in a trial of the OX40 agonist ivuxolimab. The receptor comes from an adult with an advanced solid tumor such as melanoma, head and neck, liver or kidney cancer. This chain uses TRBV2 with TRBJ2-7; weak D call: TRBD2 (5 bases). The CDR3 nucleotides are TGTGCCAGCAGTGAAGGGCTAGCAGAAAGCTACGAGCAGTACTTC. Protein: CASSEGLAESYEQYF.